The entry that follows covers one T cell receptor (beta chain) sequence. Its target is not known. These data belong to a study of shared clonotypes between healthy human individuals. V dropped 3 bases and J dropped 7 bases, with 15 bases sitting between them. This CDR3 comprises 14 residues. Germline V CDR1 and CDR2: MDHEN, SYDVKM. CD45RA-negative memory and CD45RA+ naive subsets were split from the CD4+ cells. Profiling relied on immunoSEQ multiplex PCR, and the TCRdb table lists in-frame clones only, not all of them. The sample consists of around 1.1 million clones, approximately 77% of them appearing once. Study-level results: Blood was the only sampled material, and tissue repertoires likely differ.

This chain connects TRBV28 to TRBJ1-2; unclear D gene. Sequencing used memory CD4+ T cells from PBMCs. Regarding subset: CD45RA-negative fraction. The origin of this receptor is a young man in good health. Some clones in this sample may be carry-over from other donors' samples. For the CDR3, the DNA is TGTGCCAGCAGTTTTACCGACCCCGGGCCTGGCTACACCTTC. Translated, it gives CASSFTDPGPGYTF.